This TCR beta chain was recovered during a study of response to subunit inactivated influenza vaccine (dated by TCRdb to about 2018). Regarding the complete study: The study used deep quantitative T cell receptor repertoire profiling to track responses to a trivalent subunit inactivated influenza vaccine. Results the study describes overall, beyond this receptor: According to the authors, only a limited number of new T cells may be recruited by each seasonal influenza vaccination.

Its CDR3 holds 16 amino acids, cysteine through phenylalanine. The entry retains the CDR3 DNA only, 48 bases that are in frame from base 1. V is trimmed back by 6 bases and J by 5 bases, and the junction contains 11 bases that no gene match accounts for. The germline V gene supplies CDR1 SGHAT and CDR2 FQNNGV. This clonotype has a handful of counts. Its antigen target is currently unknown. Per-base qualities were not stored, and no clone one base away is much larger. Library generation was performed with RT-PCR. Sequencing took place on an Illumina HiSeq 2500. TCRdb reprocessing: public reads trimmed at Q25 with fastp, clones called with MiXCR, in-frame beta chains kept. Every CDR3 protein is listed once, alongside the most common genes and DNA of its rows. Counted in this sample were about 650,000 distinct CDR3 sequences; roughly 14% of them appeared once. The ten biggest clones cover under 14% of the sample.

The clonotype was recovered from a man between 50 and 59 years old who received an inactivated influenza vaccine. Donor details come from another sample of the same person, matched by shared clones. Sequenced material: PBMCs from blood, taken about 13 days after vaccination. The sequence is built from TRBV11-2 and TRBJ2-5; 11 bases in between match TRBD2. The CDR3 protein is CASSPDSGGAGETQYF. The DNA sequence is as follows: TGTGCCAGCAGTCCAGATAGCGGGGGGGCCGGGGAGACCCAGTACTTC.